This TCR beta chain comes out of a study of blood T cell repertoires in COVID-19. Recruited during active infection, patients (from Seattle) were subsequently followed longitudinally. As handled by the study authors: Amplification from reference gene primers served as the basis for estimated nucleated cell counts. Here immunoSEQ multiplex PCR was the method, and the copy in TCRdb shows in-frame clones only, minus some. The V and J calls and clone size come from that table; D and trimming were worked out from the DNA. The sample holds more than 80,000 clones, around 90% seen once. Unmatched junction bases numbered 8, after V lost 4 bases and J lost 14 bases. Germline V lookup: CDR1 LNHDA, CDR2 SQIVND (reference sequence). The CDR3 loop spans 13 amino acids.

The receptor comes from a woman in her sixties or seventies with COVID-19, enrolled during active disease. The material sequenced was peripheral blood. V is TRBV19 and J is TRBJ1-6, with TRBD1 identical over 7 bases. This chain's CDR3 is CASSRKTGYTLHF. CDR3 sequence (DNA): TGTGCCAGTAGTAGAAAGACAGGGTACACCCTCCACTTT. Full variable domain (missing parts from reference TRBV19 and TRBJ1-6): DGGITQSPKYLFRKEGQNVTLSCEQNLNHDAMYWYRQDPGQGLRLIYYSQIVNDFQKGDIAEGYSVSREKKESFPLTVTSAQKNPTAFYLCASSRKTGYTLHFGNGTRLTVT.